One TCR beta chain is described in this entry. Germline CDR1 reads LNHNV; CDR2 reads YYDKDF (reference sequence). V dropped 0 bases and J dropped 6 bases, with 9 bases sitting between them. The CDR3 contains 14 residues. This entry is derived from a study of T cell changes during pregnancy in multiple sclerosis. Measured with immunoSEQ multiplex PCR; TCRdb has only the in-frame clones, and not every one. The sample includes around 34,000 clones, 90% of them seen just once. This sequence originates from a female donor with multiple sclerosis, enrolled in a pregnancy study. The rearrangement links TRBV15 to TRBJ1-5, with a weak D call TRBD1 (6 bases). The input for sequencing was CD8+ T cells from peripheral blood mononuclear cells, taken in the first trimester of pregnancy. CDR3 nucleotide sequence: TGTGCCACCAGCAGAGATCAGGGGACTCAGCCCCAGCATTTT. Its protein product is CATSRDQGTQPQHF. Supplemented by reference TRBV15 and TRBJ1-5, the full variable domain reads DAMVIQNPRYQVTQFGKPVTLSCSQTLNHNVMYWYQQKSSQAPKLLFHYYDKDFNNEADTPDNFQSRRPNTSFCFLDIRSPGLGDTAMYLCATSRDQGTQPQHFGDGTRLSIL.